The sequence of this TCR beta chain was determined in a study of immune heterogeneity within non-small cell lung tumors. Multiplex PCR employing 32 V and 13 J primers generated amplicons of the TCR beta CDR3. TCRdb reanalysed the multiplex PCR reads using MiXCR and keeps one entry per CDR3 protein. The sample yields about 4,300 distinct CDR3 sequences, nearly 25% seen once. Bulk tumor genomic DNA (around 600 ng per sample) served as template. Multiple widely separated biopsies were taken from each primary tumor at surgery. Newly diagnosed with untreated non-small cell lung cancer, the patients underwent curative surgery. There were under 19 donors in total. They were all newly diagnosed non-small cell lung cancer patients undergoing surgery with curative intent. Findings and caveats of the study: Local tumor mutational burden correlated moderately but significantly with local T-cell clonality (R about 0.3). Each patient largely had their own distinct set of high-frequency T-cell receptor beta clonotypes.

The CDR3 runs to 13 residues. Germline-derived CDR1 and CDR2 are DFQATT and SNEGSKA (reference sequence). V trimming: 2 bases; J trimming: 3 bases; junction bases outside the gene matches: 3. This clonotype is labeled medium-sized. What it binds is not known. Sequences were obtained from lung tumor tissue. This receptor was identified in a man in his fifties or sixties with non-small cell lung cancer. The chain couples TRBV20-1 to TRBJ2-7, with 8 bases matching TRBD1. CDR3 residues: CSARTDRGYEQYF. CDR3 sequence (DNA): TGCAGTGCTAGAACCGACAGGGGCTACGAGCAGTACTTC.